The 4 T cell receptor beta chains listed next were all sequenced from one sample in a study of T cell responses to AZD1222 COVID-19 vaccine. Data came from immunoSEQ multiplex PCR; TCRdb stores just in-frame clones and leaves some out. The sample lists 100,000 to 120,000 clones; around 90% were seen once. The sequencing here drew on peripheral blood, taken 28 days after the second AZD1222 dose. Every receptor here comes from an adult who received the AZD1222 COVID-19 vaccine.

The chain links TRBV4-1 to TRBJ1-2; D is perhaps TRBD1 (6 bases). The CDR3 spans 17 residues. Looked up from germline, CDR1 is MGHRA and CDR2 is YSYEKL. V was shortened by 1 base and J by 0 bases, with 15 bases between the two germline ends. The CDR3 sequence: CASSQGRARGTNYGYTF. CDR3 coding DNA: TGCGCCAGCAGCCAAGGGAGGGCGAGGGGGACTAACTATGGCTACACCTTC.

V usage is TRBV7-8 and J usage is TRBJ2-7; TRBD1 or TRBD2 may be the D gene (5 bases each). This CDR3 is built from 12 residues. The ends were cut back, 5 bases at V and 6 bases at J, with 11 bases in the middle. Germline-derived CDR1 and CDR2 are SGHVS and FQNEAQ. The CDR3 here is CASSEGTGEQYF. The DNA of the CDR3 is TGTGCCAGCAGCGAGGGGACCGGCGAGCAGTACTTC.

The chain is built from TRBV5-1 and TRBJ2-5; D is ambiguous. Trimming removed 0 bases from V and 3 bases from J, with 9 bases in between. Looked up from germline, CDR1 is SGHRS and CDR2 is YFSETQ. The CDR3 extends over 14 amino acids. CDR3 in amino acids: CASSLGRSEETQYF. In DNA, the CDR3 is TGCGCCAGCAGCTTGGGTCGGTCGGAAGAGACCCAGTACTTC.

This chain joins TRBV7-8 and TRBJ2-7; D is uncertain. Trimming took off 3 bases at V and 5 bases at J, with 5 bases between the two ends. The CDR3 spans 11 residues. Per the germline V gene, CDR1 is SGHVS and CDR2 is FQNEAQ. The CDR3 sequence: CASSFLNEQYF. The CDR3, as DNA: TGTGCCAGCAGCTTTTTAAACGAGCAGTACTTC. Full variable domain (outside the CDR3, taken from reference TRBV7-8 and TRBJ2-7): GAGVSQSPRYKVAKRGQDVALRCDPISGHVSLFWYQQALGQGPEFLTYFQNEAQLDKSGLPSDRFFAERPEGSVSTLKIQRTQQEDSAVYLCASSFLNEQYFGPGTRLTVT.